The 25 T cell receptor beta chains reported below all come from one sample, sequenced in a study of blood T cell repertoires in COVID-19. Using immunoSEQ multiplex PCR, the repertoire was profiled, and TCRdb retains in-frame clones only, with some absent. The sample has 95,000 to 110,000 clones; roughly 84% are singletons. The sample taken for sequencing was peripheral blood. The receptors come from a human donor in a cohort sampled during active COVID-19.

This sequence joins TRBV27 and TRBJ1-2, with TRBD1 as a possible D gene (5 bases). The V gene's germline CDR1 is MNHEY and CDR2 SMNVEV (reference sequence). The V and J ends lost 3 bases and 2 bases respectively, with 7 bases between them. The CDR3 is 13 residues long. Here the CDR3 DNA reads TGTGCCAGCAGTTTGCACAGGAACTATGGCTACACCTTC. This codes for CASSLHRNYGYTF.

The chain is built from TRBV10-2 and TRBJ2-3; the D gene is possibly TRBD1 (5 bases). Trimming removed 8 bases at V and 0 bases at J, with 18 bases between. This CDR3 has 16 amino acids. Looked up from germline, CDR1 is WSHSY and CDR2 is SAAADI. CDR3: CASRLTQVASTDTQYF. The CDR3 nucleotides read TGCGCCAGCCGACTGACACAGGTTGCTAGCACAGATACGCAGTATTTT.

This clone was seen just once. The chain carries TRBV5-4 and TRBJ2-1, with 9 bases identical to TRBD2. The CDR3 extends over 16 amino acids. Germline V lookup: CDR1 SGHNT, CDR2 YYREEE (reference sequence). With 4 bases clipped from V and 11 bases from J, the junction kept 16 bases outside the gene matches. Here the CDR3 reads CASSGDIAGAPEKQFF. The CDR3 DNA reads TGTGCCAGCAGCGGGGATATAGCGGGAGCCCCCGAAAAGCAGTTCTTC.

This rearrangement joins TRBV4-2 to TRBJ2-3, with 10 bases matching TRBD2. CDR1 and CDR2 (germline): LGHNA, YNFKEQ. The CDR3 is 18 residues long. The V segment lost 2 bases and the J segment 3 bases; nucleotides outside the gene matches: 11. CDR3 in amino acids: CASSQNAPGLASTDTQYF. As DNA, the CDR3 is TGTGCCAGCAGCCAAAATGCTCCGGGACTAGCGAGTACAGATACGCAGTATTTT.

V usage is TRBV6-1 and J usage is TRBJ2-5; 8 nucleotides line up with TRBD2. The V gene end was trimmed by 4 bases and the J gene end by 3 bases; junction bases not matched to a gene: 13. CDR1 is MNHNS and CDR2 is SASEGT in the germline V gene. This CDR3 is 17 amino acids long. CDR3: CASSAREAGVGEETQYF. The CDR3 coding sequence is TGTGCCAGCAGTGCTAGGGAAGCGGGAGTCGGTGAAGAGACCCAGTACTTC.

The chain joins TRBV11-2 to TRBJ2-7; TRBD1 matches 8 bases. Germline values: CDR1 SGHAT, CDR2 FQNNGV. There are 16 residues in the CDR3. The V segment lost 4 bases and the J segment 2 bases; nucleotides outside the gene matches: 10. The CDR3 DNA follows: TGTGCCAGCAGCTCTTCACGGACAGGGTGGACCTACGAGCAGTACTTC. Translating it yields CASSSSRTGWTYEQYF.

The DNA for the CDR3 is TGTGCCAGCAGTTCTCCCCTAGAACTCGACAGTCGCCAAGAGACCCAGTACTTC. Amino acid sequence: CASSSPLELDSRQETQYF. The genes are TRBV28 and TRBJ2-5, with D tentatively TRBD1 (5 bases). CDR3 size: 18 residues. Germline-derived CDR1 and CDR2 are MDHEN and SYDVKM. V was pared by 4 bases and J by 1 base, with 22 bases between.

The V gene is TRBV6-1, the J gene TRBJ2-5; weak D call: TRBD2 (5 bases). This CDR3 contains 16 residues. Trimming pared 4 bases from V and 0 bases from J, leaving 15 bases between. Germline assignment: CDR1 MNHNS and CDR2 SASEGT. In DNA form, the CDR3 reads TGTGCCAGCAGTGGTGGTCCAGCGGAGAACCAAGAGACCCAGTACTTC. It yields the protein CASSGGPAENQETQYF.

In its sample, this clone was seen once. The genes are TRBV18 and TRBJ1-4; unclear D gene. Per germline, CDR1 KGHSH and CDR2 LQKENI. V was clipped by 0 bases and J by 13 bases, with 21 bases between them. This CDR3 spans 16 amino acids. The CDR3 loop is CASSPPGTEYSPTLFF. The CDR3 DNA reads TGTGCCAGCTCACCACCAGGAACAGAGTATTCCCCGACACTGTTTTTT. Drawing the rest from reference TRBV18 and TRBJ1-4, the complete variable domain is NAGVMQNPRHLVRRRGQEARLRCSPMKGHSHVYWYRQLPEEGLKFMVYLQKENIIDESGMPKERFSAEFPKEGPSILRIQQVVRGDSAAYFCASSPPGTEYSPTLFFGSGTQLSVL.

V gene TRBV7-6 combines with J gene TRBJ2-7; 7 bases fit TRBD1. The germline V gene has CDR1 SGHVS and CDR2 FNYEAQ. The CDR3 contains 15 residues. Germline trimming cut 5 bases from V and 5 bases from J; bases unmatched to any gene: 12. The CDR3 bases are TGTGCCAGCAGCCCGGATCGAGGGGGCATCGACGAGCAGTACTTC. Translating it yields CASSPDRGGIDEQYF.

J is TRBJ2-1 and V is TRBV4-2; TRBD2 matches 13 bases. Looked up from germline, CDR1 is LGHNA and CDR2 is YNFKEQ. Trimming removed 4 bases from V and 0 bases from J; junction bases left unmatched: 15. CDR3 size: 21 residues. The DNA of the CDR3 is TGTGCCAGCAGCCGGAAAACCGGGACTAGCGGGATCTCCAGCTCCTACAATGAGCAGTTCTTC. It is translated as CASSRKTGTSGISSSYNEQFF.

The chain couples TRBV14 to TRBJ2-5; a weak D match, TRBD2 (5 bases). The germline V gene encodes CDR1 SGHDN and CDR2 FVKESK. The CDR3 totals 13 residues. V was trimmed by 4 bases and J by 10 bases, leaving 16 bases between them. CDR3 region: CASSLGLYGNQYF. The CDR3 bases are TGTGCCAGCAGCCTCGGGTTGTACGGGAACCAGTACTTC. The full variable domain, with the rest looked up from reference TRBV14 and TRBJ2-5, is EAGVTQFPSHSVIEKGQTVTLRCDPISGHDNLYWYRRVMGKEIKFLLHFVKESKQDESGMPNNRFLAERTGGTYSTLKVQPAELEDSGVYFCASSLGLYGNQYFGPGTRLLVL.

The chain combines TRBV9 with TRBJ2-4; tentative D call: TRBD2 (7 bases). The CDR3 is 14 residues long. V dropped 4 bases and J dropped 0 bases, with 8 bases sitting between them. Germline V lookup: CDR1 SGDLS, CDR2 YYNGEE. This CDR3 reads CASSRGGAKNIQYF. Written as DNA, the CDR3 is TGTGCCAGCAGCAGGGGGGGAGCCAAAAACATTCAGTACTTC.

The chain is built from TRBV6-5 and TRBJ2-7; no clear D gene. Germline V gene sequence: CDR1 MNHEY, CDR2 SVGAGI. The CDR3 totals 14 residues. Trimming removed 0 bases from V and 2 bases from J, with 8 bases in between. The CDR3 sequence: CASSYSASTYEQYF. The CDR3 nucleotides read TGTGCCAGCAGTTACTCGGCCTCCACCTACGAGCAGTACTTC.

This chain links TRBV18 with TRBJ1-2; D unclear. Germline assignment: CDR1 KGHSH and CDR2 LQKENI. V gave up 6 bases and J gave up 0 bases, with 8 bases separating them. CDR3 length: 13 residues. CDR3: CASSSGANYGYTF. CDR3 in DNA: TGTGCCAGCTCCAGCGGGGCTAACTATGGCTACACCTTC.

The gene calls are TRBV11-2 and TRBJ2-7; TRBD2 aligns across 8 bases. The CDR3 length is 16 residues. Germline values: CDR1 SGHAT, CDR2 FQNNGV. Germline trimming cut 1 base from V and 4 bases from J; bases unmatched to any gene: 9. CDR3 sequence (DNA): TGTGCCAGCAGCTTAGTGAGCGGGGGAGATCCTTACGAGCAGTACTTC. It encodes CASSLVSGGDPYEQYF. The entire variable domain, with the rest obtained from reference TRBV11-2 and TRBJ2-7, is as follows: EAGVAQSPRYKIIEKRQSVAFWCNPISGHATLYWYQQILGQGPKLLIQFQNNGVVDDSQLPKDRFSAERLKGVDSTLKIQPAKLEDSAVYLCASSLVSGGDPYEQYFGPGTRLTVT.

This chain uses TRBV19 with TRBJ1-5; 8 bases agree with TRBD1. There are 15 residues in the CDR3. V lost 5 bases and J lost 7; bases outside the gene matches: 10. Per the germline V gene, CDR1 is LNHDA and CDR2 is SQIVND (reference sequence). In DNA form, the CDR3 reads TGTGCCAGTAGTGACCGCAGGGGGCAGGGGCAGCCCCAGCATTTT. Translation: CASSDRRGQGQPQHF.

This clone was recorded once. The V gene is TRBV30, the J gene TRBJ1-4; the D is unclear. V was clipped by 5 bases and J by 0 bases, with 16 bases between them. Per germline, CDR1 GTSNPN and CDR2 SVGIG (reference sequence). The CDR3 length is 16 residues. CDR3 sequence reads: CAWARETATTNEKLFF. Written as DNA, the CDR3 is TGTGCCTGGGCGCGAGAAACAGCTACAACTAATGAAAAACTGTTTTTT.

The chain couples TRBV3-1 (or the pseudogene TRBV3-2) to TRBJ2-5; 10 nucleotides line up with TRBD2. V shed 2 bases, J shed 3 bases, and the junction held 6 bases outside the gene matches. CDR1 is LGHDT and CDR2 is YNNKEL in the germline V gene (reference sequence). CDR3 size: 16 residues. The CDR3, as DNA: TGTGCCAGCAGCCAAAGCGGGGGGGTCCAAAAAGAGACCCAGTACTTC. Its protein is CASSQSGGVQKETQYF.

The chain links TRBV5-6 to TRBJ2-2; possible D gene TRBD2, 6 bases. Trimming stripped 2 bases from V and 3 bases from J, with 8 bases between. The CDR3 is 14 residues long. The germline CDR1 and CDR2 sequences are SGHDT and YYEEEE. CDR3 loop: CASSFGGYTGELFF. The CDR3 DNA follows: TGTGCCAGCAGCTTTGGAGGGTACACCGGGGAGCTGTTTTTT.

This clone was seen a handful of times. As DNA, the CDR3 is TGTGCCAGCAGCCCCCAGGGGCTAGGGGTCACCGGGGAGCTGTTTTTT. This gives the protein CASSPQGLGVTGELFF. The V and J genes are TRBV9 and TRBJ2-2; the D gene is possibly TRBD1 (6 bases). There are 16 residues in the CDR3. Germline V CDR1 and CDR2: SGDLS, YYNGEE. V was clipped by 4 bases and J by 4 bases, with 17 bases between them.

This chain joins TRBV12-3 or TRBV12-4 and TRBJ2-7; TRBD2 agrees at 8 bases. V shed 5 bases, J shed 7 bases, and the junction held 7 bases outside the gene matches. This CDR3 spans 13 amino acids. The CDR3 region is CASSPGLVSEQYF. CDR3 DNA sequence: TGTGCCAGCAGTCCGGGACTAGTAAGTGAGCAGTACTTC.

V gene TRBV11-2 combines with J gene TRBJ2-1; no firm D call. Germline assignment: CDR1 SGHAT and CDR2 FQNNGV. V was shortened by 1 base and J by 2 bases, with 6 bases between the two germline ends. CDR3 size: 14 residues. The CDR3 is CASSLVLAYNEQFF. The DNA of the CDR3 is TGTGCCAGCAGCTTAGTTCTCGCCTACAATGAGCAGTTCTTC.

This chain links TRBV6-5 with TRBJ1-2; D possibly corresponds to TRBD1 (5 bases). Germline CDR1 reads MNHEY; CDR2 reads SVGAGI. The CDR3 runs 15 residues. The V and J ends lost 6 bases and 3 bases respectively, with 17 bases between them. The CDR3 loop is CASSPIGRVDYGYTF. The CDR3 coding sequence is TGTGCCAGCAGCCCAATCGGCAGGGTTGACTATGGCTACACCTTC.

The CDR3 loop is CASSSGSEQYF. CDR3 DNA: TGTGCCAGCAGCTCAGGCTCCGAGCAGTACTTC. This rearrangement joins TRBV7-3 to TRBJ2-7; D gene unclear. Deletions cut 4 bases from V and 6 bases from J, with 7 bases between. This CDR3 contains 11 residues. Germline V lookup: CDR1 SGHTA, CDR2 FQGTGA.